The rows below give T cell receptor beta chains drawn from one sample of a study of T-cell memory formation after mild COVID-19. TCRdb reprocessed the 5' RACE reads with MiXCR, giving one entry per CDR3 protein. The sample includes around 340,000 distinct CDR3 sequences, over 10% of them seen just once. Sequencing was done on a sample of PBMCs or a T cell subset sorted from them (not recorded which). The source is a man aged 18 to 29 who had mild COVID-19 (a few samples of this study predate the infection). Cell type and time point are not known. Each CDR3 is given with its conserved first and last residue. A D gene is named only where the DNA matches it firmly. Clone size is shown for a subset of rows, as once, few, many or a class of expanded clone.

v_call	clone_size	j_call	d_call	cdr3_aa	cdr3_nt
TRBV11-2	few	TRBJ2-5	.	CASSWKETQYF	TGTGCCAGCAGCTGGAAAGAGACCCAGTACTTC
TRBV12-3/TRBV12-4	.	TRBJ1-2	TRBD1	CASSFVGQGGPYTF	TGTGCCAGCAGTTTTGTGGGACAGGGGGGTCCCTACACCTTC
TRBV20-1	.	TRBJ1-5	TRBD1	CSARGPGQGKGNQPQHF	TGCAGTGCTCGCGGGCCGGGACAGGGGAAGGGCAATCAGCCCCAGCATTTT
TRBV12-3/TRBV12-4	few	TRBJ1-1	.	CASTPSDRNTEAFF	TGTGCCAGCACCCCATCGGACAGGAACACTGAAGCTTTCTTT
TRBV4-2	.	TRBJ2-2	.	CASSLGRPENTGELFF	TGTGCCAGCAGCCTCGGGCGACCGGAGAACACCGGGGAGCTGTTTTTT
TRBV5-1	many	TRBJ2-1	TRBD2	CASSLIQRGSYNEQFF	TGCGCCAGCAGCTTGATCCAGCGGGGCTCCTACAATGAGCAGTTCTTC
TRBV19	few	TRBJ2-5	TRBD2	CASSTTGTSLETQYF	TGTGCCAGTAGTACGACCGGGACTAGCTTAGAGACCCAGTACTTC
TRBV7-2	few	TRBJ2-1	.	CASSSRLGNEQFF	TGTGCCAGCAGCTCCAGACTGGGTAATGAGCAGTTCTTC
TRBV6-6	.	TRBJ2-5	TRBD2	CASSYSTGSGGSQETQYF	TGTGCCAGCAGTTACTCGACAGGATCGGGAGGGAGCCAAGAGACCCAGTACTTC
TRBV6-2/TRBV6-3	few	TRBJ2-1	TRBD2	CASIHRASGYEQFF	TGTGCCAGCATCCACCGGGCTAGCGGATATGAGCAGTTCTTC
TRBV18	.	TRBJ1-1	TRBD1	CASSPDRGETEAFF	TGTGCCAGCTCACCGGACAGGGGCGAGACTGAAGCTTTCTTT
TRBV5-4	many	TRBJ2-5	TRBD2	CASSVVLAGQETQYF	TGTGCCAGCAGCGTTGTCCTAGCGGGACAAGAGACCCAGTACTTC
TRBV7-2	many	TRBJ2-5	.	CASSLTETQYF	TGTGCCAGCAGCTTAACGGAGACCCAGTACTTC
TRBV6-2/TRBV6-3	few	TRBJ2-3	TRBD2	CASSYSLAGGATSTDTQYF	TGTGCCAGCAGTTACTCTCTAGCGGGGGGGGCTACTAGCACAGATACGCAGTATTTT
TRBV4-3	many	TRBJ1-1	TRBD1	CASSQYRGMGTEAFF	TGCGCCAGCAGCCAATACAGGGGGATGGGTACTGAAGCTTTCTTT
TRBV6-2/TRBV6-3	few	TRBJ2-5	.	CASSWRTPETQYF	TGTGCCAGCAGTTGGCGGACCCCAGAGACCCAGTACTTC
TRBV7-9	few	TRBJ1-1	.	CASSAGRGLNTEAFF	TGTGCCAGCAGCGCAGGCCGGGGCCTGAACACTGAAGCTTTCTTT
TRBV6-5	few	TRBJ2-1	.	CASSRAGGDEQFF	TGTGCCAGCAGCCGGGCTGGTGGCGATGAGCAGTTCTTC
TRBV4-3	many	TRBJ2-3	.	CASSLRTATDTQYF	TGCGCCAGCAGCTTAAGGACGGCGACAGATACGCAGTATTTT
TRBV10-3	few	TRBJ2-5	.	CAISSQGETQYF	TGTGCCATCAGTTCCCAGGGAGAGACCCAGTACTTC
TRBV3-1	many	TRBJ2-1	TRBD2	CASSQRSVGSGLAGFEQFF	TGTGCCAGCAGCCAACGAAGCGTCGGGAGCGGACTAGCGGGGTTTGAGCAGTTCTTC
TRBV4-2	many	TRBJ1-5	TRBD1	CASSQEDRGTQPQHF	TGTGCCAGCAGCCAGGAGGACAGGGGGACTCAGCCCCAGCATTTT
TRBV20-1	few	TRBJ1-1	.	CSARAGGTEAFF	TGCAGTGCTAGGGCCGGGGGGACTGAAGCTTTCTTT
TRBV4-3	few	TRBJ1-6	TRBD1	CASRMTGTNSPLHF	TGCGCCAGCAGAATGACAGGGACAAATTCACCCCTCCACTTT
TRBV10-3	few	TRBJ1-4	.	CAISDRQGNEKLFF	TGTGCCATCAGTGATCGGCAGGGTAATGAAAAACTGTTTTTT
TRBV7-9	few	TRBJ2-1	TRBD2	CASSWTSGYNEQFF	TGTGCCAGCAGTTGGACTAGCGGCTACAATGAGCAGTTCTTC
TRBV7-2	few	TRBJ2-5	.	CASSSQGGAGETQYF	TGTGCCAGCAGCTCCCAAGGGGGGGCCGGGGAGACCCAGTACTTC
TRBV6-2/TRBV6-3	many	TRBJ2-1	.	CASSQDSPYNEQFF	TGTGCCAGCAGCCAAGACTCCCCCTACAATGAGCAGTTCTTC
TRBV5-1	many	TRBJ2-2	TRBD1	CASSLGQGHTGELFF	TGCGCCAGCAGCTTGGGACAGGGGCACACCGGGGAGCTGTTTTTT
TRBV7-6	many	TRBJ2-1	.	CASSLEDGRGHEQFF	TGTGCCAGCAGCTTAGAGGATGGCAGGGGACATGAGCAGTTCTTC
TRBV4-1	few	TRBJ2-1	TRBD2	CASQRGGNNEQFF	TGCGCCAGCCAGCGGGGGGGGAACAATGAGCAGTTCTTC
TRBV20-1	.	TRBJ2-6	.	CSGTSPASGANVLTF	TGCAGTGGAACCAGCCCCGCCTCTGGGGCCAACGTCCTGACTTTC
TRBV6-6	.	TRBJ1-2	TRBD1	CASSPQGAQNYGYTF	TGTGCCAGCAGTCCACAGGGGGCGCAGAACTATGGCTACACCTTC
TRBV5-1	.	TRBJ2-3	.	CASSLPRDRSTDTQYF	TGCGCCAGCAGCTTACCCCGGGACCGGAGCACAGATACGCAGTATTTT
TRBV24-1	.	TRBJ2-5	TRBD2	CATHARLAGAQETQYF	TGTGCCACCCACGCCCGGCTAGCGGGGGCACAAGAGACCCAGTACTTC
TRBV20-1	few	TRBJ2-4	TRBD1	CSARDYRDRVGNIQYF	TGCAGTGCTAGAGACTACCGGGACAGGGTTGGTAACATTCAGTACTTC
TRBV6-5	few	TRBJ1-1	TRBD1	CASSYSLGTAGAFF	TGTGCCAGCAGTTACAGCCTAGGGACAGCAGGAGCTTTCTTT
TRBV7-9	.	TRBJ1-1	.	CASSLVDYRTEAFF	TGTGCCAGCAGCTTAGTCGACTACCGCACTGAAGCTTTCTTT
TRBV7-9	few	TRBJ2-4	TRBD1	CASSLSGGGGNIQYF	TGTGCCAGCAGCTTATCAGGGGGCGGAGGGAACATTCAGTACTTC
TRBV20-1	few	TRBJ1-2	TRBD1	CSATPVLTGGYGYTF	TGCAGTGCTACCCCGGTACTGACAGGGGGCTATGGCTACACCTTC
TRBV7-9	.	TRBJ1-3	.	CASSSPPSGNTIYF	TGTGCCAGCAGCTCCCCTCCGTCTGGAAACACCATATATTTT
TRBV4-1	.	TRBJ1-1	.	CASSPDMTDTEAFF	TGCGCCAGCAGCCCAGATATGACAGACACTGAAGCTTTCTTT
TRBV23-1	.	TRBJ2-6	.	CASSPPPGEDVLTF	TGCGCCAGCAGTCCCCCCCCCGGGGAGGACGTCCTGACTTTC
TRBV5-1	many	TRBJ1-2	.	CASSFDSNYGYTF	TGTGCCAGCAGCTTTGACAGTAACTATGGCTACACCTTC
TRBV20-1	few	TRBJ2-5	TRBD1	CSASRQGAFWAGTETQYF	TGCAGTGCTAGTAGACAGGGAGCTTTCTGGGCGGGTACAGAGACCCAGTACTTC
TRBV19	.	TRBJ2-3	.	CASSITGITDTQYF	TGTGCCAGTAGTATCACAGGGATCACAGATACGCAGTATTTT
TRBV11-2	few	TRBJ2-3	.	CASSPLGRTDTQYF	TGTGCCAGCAGCCCCCTTGGTCGCACAGATACGCAGTATTTT
TRBV11-2	few	TRBJ2-3	TRBD1	CASSSGQGFPDTQYF	TGTGCCAGCAGCTCCGGACAGGGGTTCCCAGATACGCAGTATTTT
TRBV7-2	few	TRBJ1-1	TRBD1	CASSFVTGGSAFF	TGTGCCAGCAGCTTCGTGACAGGGGGTTCAGCTTTCTTT
TRBV5-5	many	TRBJ2-2	.	CASSRGQGTTGELFF	TGTGCCAGCAGCCGGGGGCAGGGGACCACCGGGGAGCTGTTTTTT
TRBV20-1	.	TRBJ1-5	.	CSARTKTGFANQPQHF	TGCAGTGCTAGGACCAAAACAGGGTTTGCCAATCAGCCCCAGCATTTT
TRBV6-6	few	TRBJ1-6	.	CASSPTGLSPLHF	TGTGCCAGCAGTCCAACAGGGTTATCACCCCTCCACTTT